Described below is a single TCR beta chain sequence and its context. Its specificity is not known. Germline values: CDR1 SNHLY, CDR2 FYNNEI. V was cut by 4 bases and J by 7 bases, with 11 bases left in between. This CDR3 contains 13 residues. Measured with immunoSEQ multiplex PCR; TCRdb has only the in-frame clones, and not every one. The data show some 45,000 clones, about four fifths seen once. This sample stems from a study of CD4 T cells in relation to SARS-CoV-2 and coronaviruses. About the study: ViraFEST: approximately eleven-day antigen culture of PBMCs, then TCR beta CDR3 sequencing. Convalescent patients had median age about 37 years, range about 21 to 75.

Overall study findings and caveats: Pre-pandemic and post-infection samples never came from the same donor.

The sequencing sample was made of naive CD4+ T cells from PBMCs, cultured in vitro. Subset in this sample: naive CD4+ T cells isolated by negative enrichment. The clonotype comes from an adult with COVID-19. The rearrangement links TRBV2 to TRBJ2-1; D is possibly TRBD2 (5 bases). The chain's CDR3 is CASSAEAVNEQFF. In nucleotides, the CDR3 is TGTGCCAGCAGTGCGGAGGCGGTGAATGAGCAGTTCTTC.